The clone carrying this T cell receptor beta chain has just one count. Trimming pared 3 bases from V and 9 bases from J, leaving 24 bases between. Germline-derived CDR1 and CDR2 are GTSNPN and SVGIG (reference sequence). The CDR3 loop spans 16 amino acids. The entry originates in a study of shared clonotypes between healthy human individuals. Using immunoSEQ multiplex PCR, the repertoire was profiled, and TCRdb retains in-frame clones only, with some absent. The data hold roughly 1,500,000 clones, with around 98.5% observed a single time. Splitting the CD4+ cells yielded a CD45RA+ naive subset and a CD45RA-negative memory subset.

This chain uses TRBV30 with TRBJ1-3; D may be TRBD1 (5 bases). The sequenced sample consisted of naive CD4+ T cells sorted from blood. Subset described: CD45RA+ positively selected. The source of this sequence is a man aged 30-40 years in good health. The CDR3 reads CAWRNPVEGAWVTIYF. In nucleotides, the CDR3 is TGTGCCTGGAGGAACCCTGTTGAAGGGGCCTGGGTCACCATATATTTT.